This TCR beta chain appears in the sequencing data of a study of spatial heterogeneity in lung cancer (dated by TCRdb to between 2018 and 2020). As for the study more broadly: Beta-chain transcripts were consistently detected in greater numbers than alpha-chain transcripts, which likely reflects a higher abundance of beta-chain transcripts. In the raw uncorrected reads, each unique combination of TCR and UMI appeared more than ten times on average. The study quantitatively compared TCR alpha and beta repertoires across multiple tumor regions, matched nontumor lung and blood in non-small cell lung cancer. Nonsynonymous mutation counts, determined by whole-exome sequencing of tumor tissue, were related to TCR repertoire features. Both alpha and beta chains were TCR-sequenced in samples taken at surgery, namely 220 tumor regions, approximately 63 matched nontumor lung samples and 45 to 60 PBMC samples.

The sample holds many counts of this clonotype. No antigen is known for it. There are no base qualities to consult, and no much larger clone falls within one base. Via the germline V gene, CDR1 is KGHSH and CDR2 LQKENI. The CDR3 goes from the cysteine to the phenylalanine over 15 residues. The read is trimmed to its CDR3 DNA, 45 bases read in frame from base 1. V has 4 bases trimmed and J has 5 bases trimmed; junction bases matching no gene number 10. This specimen's time point label, per the study, means: sample taken at primary tumor resection. Whole RNA extracted from tumor and nontumor lung tissue, or from cryopreserved PBMC samples, was used for TCR sequencing without cell sorting. Donors were 72 patients with early-stage, untreated non-small cell lung cancer from the lung TRACERx cohort. Patients were selected for TCR sequencing only if sufficient RNA was available from at least two tumor regions.

Preparation of the library involved 5' RACE. The sample was run on a NextSeq 500. To allow correction of PCR and sequencing errors, the TCR library protocol tagged every TCR cDNA molecule with a unique molecular identifier. As for the authors' bioinformatics: TCR identification, UMI-based error correction and CDR3 extraction were all carried out with Decombinator tools. TCRs above a frequency of 2 per 1,000, corresponding to the top 1% of the tumor frequency distribution, were defined as expanded. Rényi diversity was computed with the R vegan package after subsampling each repertoire 100 times to 5,000 TCRs. CDR3 similarity networks were constructed using string-kernel similarity of amino acid triplets, with links drawn between CDR3s whose pairwise similarity was above 0.82. TCRdb reworked the public reads: Q25 trimming with fastp, MiXCR clone assembly, productive beta chains retained. CDR3 protein duplicates are merged, each entry listing the most common genes and DNA. TCRdb's processing, not the authors', yielded these V and J calls. For this sample the table gives 10,000 to 13,000 distinct CDR3 sequences, of which about 8.6% were detected only once. The top ten constitute about 24% of the sample.

What the authors observed across the whole study: Ubiquitous expanded tumor TCRs showed up in blood more often at tumor resection than at routine follow-up. Confirming at a functional level the hypothesis that regional TCRs recognize regional mutations was considered to require additional single-cell paired TCR alpha and beta sequencing.

The sample was PBMCs, taken at surgery. The chain was built from TRBV18 and TRBJ2-7; 8 bases in the junction line up with TRBD1. This receptor was obtained from a male donor with early-stage non-small cell lung cancer. DNA sequence: TGTGCCAGCTCACAGGGACAGGTTAAGTTGGACGAGCAGTACTTC. Its amino acids are CASSQGQVKLDEQYF.